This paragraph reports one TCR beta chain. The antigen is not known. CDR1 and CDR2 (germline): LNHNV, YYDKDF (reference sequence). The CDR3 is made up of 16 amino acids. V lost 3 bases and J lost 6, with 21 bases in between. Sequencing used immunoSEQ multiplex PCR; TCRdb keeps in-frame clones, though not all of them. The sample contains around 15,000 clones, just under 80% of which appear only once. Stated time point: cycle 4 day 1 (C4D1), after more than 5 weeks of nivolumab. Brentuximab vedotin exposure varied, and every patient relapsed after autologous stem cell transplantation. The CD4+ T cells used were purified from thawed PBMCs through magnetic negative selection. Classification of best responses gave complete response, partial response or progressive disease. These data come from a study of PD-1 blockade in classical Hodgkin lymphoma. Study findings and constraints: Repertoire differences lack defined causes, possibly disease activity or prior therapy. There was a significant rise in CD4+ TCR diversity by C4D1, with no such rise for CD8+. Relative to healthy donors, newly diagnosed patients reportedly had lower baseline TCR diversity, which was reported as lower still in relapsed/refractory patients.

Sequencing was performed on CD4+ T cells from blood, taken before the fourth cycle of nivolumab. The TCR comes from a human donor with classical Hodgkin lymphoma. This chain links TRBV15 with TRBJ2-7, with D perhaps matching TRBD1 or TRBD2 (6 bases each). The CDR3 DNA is TGTGCCACCAGCAGTCGGCGGGACACCTGGTTCAGCGAGCAGTACTTC. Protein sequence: CATSSRRDTWFSEQYF.